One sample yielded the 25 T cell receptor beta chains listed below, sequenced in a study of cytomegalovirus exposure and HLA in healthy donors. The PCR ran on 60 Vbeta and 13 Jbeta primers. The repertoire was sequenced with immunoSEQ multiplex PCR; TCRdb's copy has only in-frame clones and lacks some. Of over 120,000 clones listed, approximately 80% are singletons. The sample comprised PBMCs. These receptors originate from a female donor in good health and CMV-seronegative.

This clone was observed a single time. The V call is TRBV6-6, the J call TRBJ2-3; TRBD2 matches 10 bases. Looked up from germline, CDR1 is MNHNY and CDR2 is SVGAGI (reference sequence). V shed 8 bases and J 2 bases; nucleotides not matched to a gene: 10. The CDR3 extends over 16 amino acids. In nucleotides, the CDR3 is TGTGCCAGCGGCCCAACTAGCGGGGCCCCCACAGATACGCAGTATTTT. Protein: CASGPTSGAPTDTQYF.

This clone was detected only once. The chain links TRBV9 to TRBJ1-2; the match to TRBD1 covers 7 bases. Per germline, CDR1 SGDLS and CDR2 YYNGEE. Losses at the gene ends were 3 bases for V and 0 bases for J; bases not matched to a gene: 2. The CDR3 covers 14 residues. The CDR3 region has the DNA TGTGCCAGCAGCGGAAGGGGGCCTAACTATGGCTACACCTTC. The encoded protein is CASSGRGPNYGYTF.

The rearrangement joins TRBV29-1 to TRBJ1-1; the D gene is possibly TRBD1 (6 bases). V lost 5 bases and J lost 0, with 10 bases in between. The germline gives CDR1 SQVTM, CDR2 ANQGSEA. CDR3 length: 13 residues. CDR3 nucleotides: TGCAGCGTTTCACAGGGTATGAACACTGAAGCTTTCTTT. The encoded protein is CSVSQGMNTEAFF.

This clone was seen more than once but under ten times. DNA of the CDR3: TGTGCCAGCCCAGCGGGGACCGGGGAGCTGTTTTTT. It translates to CASPAGTGELFF. V is TRBV5-5 and J is TRBJ2-2; 7 nucleotides match TRBD2. Germline V gives CDR1 SGHKS, CDR2 YYEKEE (reference sequence). The V and J ends lost 7 bases and 5 bases, in that order; junction bases with no gene match: 2. The CDR3 runs to 12 residues.

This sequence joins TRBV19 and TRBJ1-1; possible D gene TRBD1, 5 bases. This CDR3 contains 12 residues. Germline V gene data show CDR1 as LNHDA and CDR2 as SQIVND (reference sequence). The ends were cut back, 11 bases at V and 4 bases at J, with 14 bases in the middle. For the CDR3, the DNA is TGTGCCTCCCATGGGGCCCGCACTGAAGCTTTCTTT. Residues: CASHGARTEAFF.

The CDR3 DNA follows: TGTGCCAGCAGCGTAAACAGTTGGTCCTACGAGCAGTACTTC. It codes for CASSVNSWSYEQYF. The chain is built from TRBV9 and TRBJ2-7; D is ambiguous. Germline lookup yields CDR1 SGDLS and CDR2 YYNGEE. This CDR3 region has 14 residues. The ends were cut back, 1 base at V and 1 base at J, with 9 bases in the middle.

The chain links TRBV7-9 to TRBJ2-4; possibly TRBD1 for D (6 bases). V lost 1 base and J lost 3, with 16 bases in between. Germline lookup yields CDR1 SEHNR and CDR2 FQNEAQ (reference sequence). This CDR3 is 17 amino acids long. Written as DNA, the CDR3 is TGTGCCAGCAGCTTAGTAGTTACAGGGACGGGCAAAAACATTCAGTACTTC. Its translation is CASSLVVTGTGKNIQYF. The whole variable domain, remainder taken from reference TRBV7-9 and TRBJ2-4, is DTGVSQNPRHKITKRGQNVTFRCDPISEHNRLYWYRQTLGQGPEFLTYFQNEAQLEKSRLLSDRFSAERPKGSFSTLEIQRTEQGDSAMYLCASSLVVTGTGKNIQYFGAGTRLSVL.

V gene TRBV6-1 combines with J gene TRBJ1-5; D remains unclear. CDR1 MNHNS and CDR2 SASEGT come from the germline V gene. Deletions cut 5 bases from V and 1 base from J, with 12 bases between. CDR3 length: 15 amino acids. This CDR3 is CASSFQTGSNQPQHF. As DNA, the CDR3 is TGTGCCAGCAGTTTCCAGACGGGGAGCAATCAGCCCCAGCATTTT.

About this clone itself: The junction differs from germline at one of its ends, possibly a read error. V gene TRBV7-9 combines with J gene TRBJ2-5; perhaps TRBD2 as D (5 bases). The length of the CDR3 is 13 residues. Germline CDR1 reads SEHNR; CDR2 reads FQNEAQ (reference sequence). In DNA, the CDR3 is TGTTCCAGCAGCTTCCCGGGAAAAGAGACCCAGTACTTC. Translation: CSSSFPGKETQYF.

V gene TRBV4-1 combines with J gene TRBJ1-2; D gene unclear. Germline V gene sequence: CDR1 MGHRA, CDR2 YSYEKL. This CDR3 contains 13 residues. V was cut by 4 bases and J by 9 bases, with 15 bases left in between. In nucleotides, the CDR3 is TGCGCCAGCAGCCTTCGGGGAGGGAGACGCTACACCTTC. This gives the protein CASSLRGGRRYTF.

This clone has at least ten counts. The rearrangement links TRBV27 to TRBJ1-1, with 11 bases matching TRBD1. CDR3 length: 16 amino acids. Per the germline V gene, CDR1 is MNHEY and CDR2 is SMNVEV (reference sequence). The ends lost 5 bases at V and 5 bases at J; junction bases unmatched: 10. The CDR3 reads CASSLGQGAYGTEAFF. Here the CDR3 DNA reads TGTGCCAGCAGTCTCGGACAGGGGGCCTATGGGACTGAAGCTTTCTTT.

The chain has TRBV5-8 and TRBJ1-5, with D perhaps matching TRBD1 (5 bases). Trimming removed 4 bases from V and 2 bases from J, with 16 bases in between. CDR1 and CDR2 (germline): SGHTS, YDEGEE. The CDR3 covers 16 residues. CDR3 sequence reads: CASSPPTGEGNQPQHF. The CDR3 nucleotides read TGTGCCAGCAGCCCCCCCACAGGCGAAGGCAATCAGCCCCAGCATTTT. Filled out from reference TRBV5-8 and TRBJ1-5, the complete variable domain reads EAGVTQSPTHLIKTRGQQATLRCSPISGHTSVYWYQQALGLGLQFLLWYDEGEERNRGNFPPRFSGRQFPNYSSELNVNALELEDSALYLCASSPPTGEGNQPQHFGDGTRLSIL.

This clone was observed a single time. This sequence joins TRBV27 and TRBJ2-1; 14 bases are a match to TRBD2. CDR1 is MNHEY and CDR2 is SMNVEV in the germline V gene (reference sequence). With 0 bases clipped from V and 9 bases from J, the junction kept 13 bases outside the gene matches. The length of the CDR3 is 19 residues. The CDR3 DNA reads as TGTGCCAGCAGTTTATCGGGACTAGCGGGAGACCTTCCCTTAGGTGAGCAGTTCTTC. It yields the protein CASSLSGLAGDLPLGEQFF.

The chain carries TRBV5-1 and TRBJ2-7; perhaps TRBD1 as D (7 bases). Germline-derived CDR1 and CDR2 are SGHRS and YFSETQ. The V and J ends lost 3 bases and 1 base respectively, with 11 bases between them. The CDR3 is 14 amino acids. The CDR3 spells CASSSGGGSYEQYF. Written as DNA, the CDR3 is TGCGCCAGCAGCTCAGGGGGAGGATCCTACGAGCAGTACTTC.

The CDR3 is CASGNRDRNYGYTF. The DNA for the CDR3 is TGTGCCAGCGGAAACCGGGACAGGAACTATGGCTACACCTTC. This sequence joins TRBV27 and TRBJ1-2; 8 nucleotides line up with TRBD1. Germline lookup yields CDR1 MNHEY and CDR2 SMNVEV (reference sequence). The V and J ends lost 8 bases and 2 bases, in that order; junction bases with no gene match: 7. This CDR3 comprises 14 residues.

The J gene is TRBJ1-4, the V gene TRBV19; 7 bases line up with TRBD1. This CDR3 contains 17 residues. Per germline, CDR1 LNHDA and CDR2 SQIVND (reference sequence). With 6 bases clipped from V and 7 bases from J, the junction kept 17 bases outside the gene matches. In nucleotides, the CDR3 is TGTGCCAGTAGACCGGTGGTGACAGGGAGATTGGGTGAAAAACTGTTTTTT. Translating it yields CASRPVVTGRLGEKLFF.

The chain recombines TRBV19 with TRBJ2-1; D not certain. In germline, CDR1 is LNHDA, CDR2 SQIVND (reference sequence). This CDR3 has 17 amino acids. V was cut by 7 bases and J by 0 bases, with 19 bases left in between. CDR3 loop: CASTPLGTPGSYNEQFF. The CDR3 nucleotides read TGTGCCAGTACCCCTCTAGGCACTCCCGGCTCCTACAATGAGCAGTTCTTC.

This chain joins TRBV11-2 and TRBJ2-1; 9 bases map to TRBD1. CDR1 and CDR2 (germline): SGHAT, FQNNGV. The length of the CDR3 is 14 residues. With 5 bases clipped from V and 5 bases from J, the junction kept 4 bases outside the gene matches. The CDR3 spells CASSTRDRDNEQFF. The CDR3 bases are TGTGCCAGCAGCACCCGGGACAGGGACAATGAGCAGTTCTTC.

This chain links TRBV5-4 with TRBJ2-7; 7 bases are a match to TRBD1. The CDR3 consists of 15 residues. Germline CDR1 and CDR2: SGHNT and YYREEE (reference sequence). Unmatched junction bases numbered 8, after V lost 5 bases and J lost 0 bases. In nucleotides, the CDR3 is TGTGCCAGCAGTATGGACAGGTCCCCCTCCTACGAGCAGTACTTC. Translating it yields CASSMDRSPSYEQYF.

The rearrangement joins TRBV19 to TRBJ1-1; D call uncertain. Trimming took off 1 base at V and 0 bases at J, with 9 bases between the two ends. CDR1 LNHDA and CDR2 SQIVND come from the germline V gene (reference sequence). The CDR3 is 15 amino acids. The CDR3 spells CASSIGHNMNTEAFF. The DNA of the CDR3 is TGTGCCAGTAGTATAGGACATAACATGAACACTGAAGCTTTCTTT.

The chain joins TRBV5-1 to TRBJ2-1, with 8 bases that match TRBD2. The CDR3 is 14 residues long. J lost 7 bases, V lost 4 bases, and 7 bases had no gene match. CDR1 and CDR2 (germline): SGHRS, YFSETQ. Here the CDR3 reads CASSPRTSWNEQFF. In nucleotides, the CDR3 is TGCGCCAGCAGCCCGAGGACTAGCTGGAATGAGCAGTTCTTC.

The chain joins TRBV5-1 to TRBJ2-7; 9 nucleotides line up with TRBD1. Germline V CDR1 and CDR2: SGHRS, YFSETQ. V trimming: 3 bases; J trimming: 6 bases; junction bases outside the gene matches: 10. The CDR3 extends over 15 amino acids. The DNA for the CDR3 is TGCGCCAGCAGCTGGGTTCCCGGGACAGGGATCGAGCAGTACTTC. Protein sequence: CASSWVPGTGIEQYF.

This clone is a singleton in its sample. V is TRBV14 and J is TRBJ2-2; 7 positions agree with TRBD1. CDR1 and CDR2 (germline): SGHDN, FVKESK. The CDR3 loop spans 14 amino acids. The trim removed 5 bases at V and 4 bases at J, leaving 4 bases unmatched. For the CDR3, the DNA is TGTGCCAGCAGCAGGGACAGCTTCACCGGGGAGCTGTTTTTT. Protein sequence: CASSRDSFTGELFF. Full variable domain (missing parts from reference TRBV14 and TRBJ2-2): EAGVTQFPSHSVIEKGQTVTLRCDPISGHDNLYWYRRVMGKEIKFLLHFVKESKQDESGMPNNRFLAERTGGTYSTLKVQPAELEDSGVYFCASSRDSFTGELFFGEGSRLTVL.

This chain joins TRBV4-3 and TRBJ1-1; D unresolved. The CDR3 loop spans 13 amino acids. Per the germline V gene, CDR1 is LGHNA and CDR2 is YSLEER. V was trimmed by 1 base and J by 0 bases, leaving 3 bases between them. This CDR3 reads CASSQVMNTEAFF. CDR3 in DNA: TGCGCCAGCAGCCAAGTTATGAACACTGAAGCTTTCTTT.

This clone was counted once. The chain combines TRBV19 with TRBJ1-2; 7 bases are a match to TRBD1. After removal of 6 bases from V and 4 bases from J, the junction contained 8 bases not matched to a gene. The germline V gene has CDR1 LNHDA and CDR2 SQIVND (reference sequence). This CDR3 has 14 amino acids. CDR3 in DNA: TGTGCCAGTAGCCTCTTGGGACAGTTCTATGGCTACACCTTC. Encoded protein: CASSLLGQFYGYTF.